The 6 T cell receptor beta chains in this list originate from one sample, sequenced in a study of T cell repertoires in cytomegalovirus infection. For these TCRs, the target antigens are not known. TCRdb re-analysed the reads in MiXCR, keeping a single row per CDR3 protein. The data hold under 350,000 distinct CDR3 sequences, with approximately 22% observed a single time. Here the sequenced sample was cultured PBMCs, taken from culture after CMV antigen stimulation. All receptors derive from a human donor in good health (CMV status not recorded). Some clones in this sample may be carry-over from other donors' samples.

CDR3 DNA sequence: TGCGCCAGCAGCCGCAGGATATACGAGGGCGACTATGGCTACACCTTC. It codes for CASSRRIYEGDYGYTF. The chain has TRBV4-1 and TRBJ1-2, with D hard to call. The CDR3 is made up of 16 amino acids. Germline V gene lookup returns CDR1 MGHRA and CDR2 YSYEKL. V was pared by 4 bases and J by 3 bases, with 18 bases between.

A few counts support this clonotype. The chain recombines TRBV11-2 with TRBJ2-5, with D unresolved. This CDR3 has 16 amino acids. Per germline, CDR1 SGHAT and CDR2 FQNNGV. V shed 0 bases and J shed 4 bases, with 15 bases lying between them. CDR3 sequence reads: CASSLEGKRAGETQYF. CDR3 nucleotide sequence: TGTGCCAGCAGCTTAGAGGGGAAAAGGGCCGGAGAGACCCAGTACTTC.

V usage is TRBV20-1 and J usage is TRBJ2-3; 7 bases match TRBD2. CDR1 and CDR2 (germline): DFQATT, SNEGSKA (reference sequence). The CDR3 has 16 amino acids. V shed 6 bases, J shed 1 base, and the junction held 13 bases outside the gene matches. The CDR3 loop reads CSAATGRAIGTDTQYF. DNA of the CDR3: TGCAGTGCCGCAACGGGGAGGGCCATTGGCACAGATACGCAGTATTTT.

This clonotype has at least ten counts. This chain joins TRBV7-2 and TRBJ1-2; 7 nucleotides match TRBD1. The V and J ends lost 3 bases and 4 bases, in that order; junction bases with no gene match: 5. Germline V gene sequence: CDR1 SGHTA, CDR2 FQGNSA. The CDR3 is made up of 14 amino acids. The DNA of the CDR3 is TGTGCCAGCAGCTTGGGTGGGACAGTCTATGGCTACACCTTC. The encoded protein is CASSLGGTVYGYTF.

This clonotype was seen more than once but under ten times. The chain links TRBV27 to TRBJ2-5, with a weak D call TRBD1 (6 bases). Germline V gene lookup returns CDR1 MNHEY and CDR2 SMNVEV (reference sequence). The CDR3 is 15 amino acids. V was cut by 4 bases and J by 1 base, with 13 bases left in between. CDR3 amino acids: CASSSSTGFQETQYF. CDR3 nucleotide sequence: TGTGCCAGCAGTTCCTCGACAGGATTCCAAGAGACCCAGTACTTC.

This clonotype was recorded at least ten times. CDR3 DNA sequence: TGTGCCAGCAGTGGCCGACAGGGATCAGAGACCCAGTACTTC. It is translated as CASSGRQGSETQYF. V is TRBV6-5 and J is TRBJ2-5; 7 nucleotides line up with TRBD1. Germline-derived CDR1 and CDR2 are MNHEY and SVGAGI. With 5 bases clipped from V and 4 bases from J, the junction kept 7 bases outside the gene matches. The CDR3 totals 14 residues.